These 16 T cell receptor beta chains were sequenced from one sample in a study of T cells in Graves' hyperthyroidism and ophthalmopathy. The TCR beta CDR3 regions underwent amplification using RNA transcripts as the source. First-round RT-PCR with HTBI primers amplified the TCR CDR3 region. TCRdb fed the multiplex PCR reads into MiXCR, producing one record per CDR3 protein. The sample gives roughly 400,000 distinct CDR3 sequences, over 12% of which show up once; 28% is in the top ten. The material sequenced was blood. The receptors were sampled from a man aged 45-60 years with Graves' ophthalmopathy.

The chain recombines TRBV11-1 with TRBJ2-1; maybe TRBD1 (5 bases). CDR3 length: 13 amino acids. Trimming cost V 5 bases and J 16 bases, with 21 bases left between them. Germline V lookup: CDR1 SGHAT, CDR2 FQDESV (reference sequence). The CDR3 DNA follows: TGTGCCAGCAGCCTGAGCGTTAAAGGGGTGGCTTTCTTC. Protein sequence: CASSLSVKGVAFF.

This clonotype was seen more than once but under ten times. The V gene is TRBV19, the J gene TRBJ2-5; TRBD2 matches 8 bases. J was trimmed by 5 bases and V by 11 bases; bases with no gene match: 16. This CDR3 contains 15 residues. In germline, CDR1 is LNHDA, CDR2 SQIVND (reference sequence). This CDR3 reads CASRVREGVHETQYF. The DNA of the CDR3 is TGTGCCTCCAGGGTCCGGGAGGGAGTCCACGAGACCCAGTACTTC.

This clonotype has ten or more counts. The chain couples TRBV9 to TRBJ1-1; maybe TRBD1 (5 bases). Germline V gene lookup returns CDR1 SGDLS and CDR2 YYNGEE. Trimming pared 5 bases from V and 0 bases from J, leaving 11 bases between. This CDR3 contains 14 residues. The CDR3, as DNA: TGTGCCAGCAGTCCCAGGGCCATGAACACTGAAGCTTTCTTT. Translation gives CASSPRAMNTEAFF.

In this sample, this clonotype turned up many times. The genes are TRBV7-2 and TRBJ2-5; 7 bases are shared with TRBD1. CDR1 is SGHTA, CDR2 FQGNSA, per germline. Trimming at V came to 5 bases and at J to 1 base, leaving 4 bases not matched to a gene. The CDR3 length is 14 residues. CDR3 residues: CASSRDRAQETQYF. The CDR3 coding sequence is TGTGCCAGCAGCCGCGACAGGGCCCAAGAGACCCAGTACTTC.

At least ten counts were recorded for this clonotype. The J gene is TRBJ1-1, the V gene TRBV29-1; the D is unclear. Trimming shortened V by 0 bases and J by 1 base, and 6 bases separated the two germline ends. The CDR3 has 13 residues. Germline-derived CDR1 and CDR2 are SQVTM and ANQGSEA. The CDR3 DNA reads TGCAGCGTTGAAGATCTGGGGAACACTGAAGCTTTCTTT. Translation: CSVEDLGNTEAFF.

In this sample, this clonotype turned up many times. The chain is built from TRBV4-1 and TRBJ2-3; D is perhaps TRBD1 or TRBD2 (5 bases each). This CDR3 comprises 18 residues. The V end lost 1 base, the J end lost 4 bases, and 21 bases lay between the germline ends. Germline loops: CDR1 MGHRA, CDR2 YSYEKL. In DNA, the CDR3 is TGCGCCAGCAGCCAAGTAAGCTACCGGGACCCTCTTGCAGATACGCAGTATTTT. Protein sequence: CASSQVSYRDPLADTQYF.

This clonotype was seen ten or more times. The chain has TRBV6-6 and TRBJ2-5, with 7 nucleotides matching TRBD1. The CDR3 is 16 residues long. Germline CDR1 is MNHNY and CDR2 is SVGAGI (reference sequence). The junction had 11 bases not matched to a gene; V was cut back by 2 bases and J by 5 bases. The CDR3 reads CASSYIAGAGGETQYF. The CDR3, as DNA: TGTGCCAGCAGTTACATAGCAGGGGCAGGGGGTGAGACCCAGTACTTC.

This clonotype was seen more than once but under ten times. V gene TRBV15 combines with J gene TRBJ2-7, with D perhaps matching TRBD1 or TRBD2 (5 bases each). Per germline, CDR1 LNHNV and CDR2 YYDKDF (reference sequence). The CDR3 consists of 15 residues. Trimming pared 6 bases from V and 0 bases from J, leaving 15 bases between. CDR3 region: CATRKMGDGSYEQYF. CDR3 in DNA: TGTGCCACCAGAAAAATGGGGGACGGCTCCTACGAGCAGTACTTC.

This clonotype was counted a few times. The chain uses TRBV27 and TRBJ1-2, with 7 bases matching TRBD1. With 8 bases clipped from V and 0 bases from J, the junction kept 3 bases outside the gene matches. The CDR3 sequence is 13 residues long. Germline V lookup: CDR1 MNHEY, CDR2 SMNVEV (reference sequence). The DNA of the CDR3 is TGTGCCAGCTGGGACAGAGCTAACTATGGCTACACCTTC. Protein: CASWDRANYGYTF.

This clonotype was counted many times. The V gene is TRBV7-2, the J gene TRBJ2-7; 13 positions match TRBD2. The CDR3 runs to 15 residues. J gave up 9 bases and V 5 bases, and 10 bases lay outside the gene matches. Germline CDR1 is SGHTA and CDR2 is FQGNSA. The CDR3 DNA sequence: TGTGCCAGCAGCGACCGGACTAGCGGGGGTCAGTCGCAGTACTTC. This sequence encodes CASSDRTSGGQSQYF.

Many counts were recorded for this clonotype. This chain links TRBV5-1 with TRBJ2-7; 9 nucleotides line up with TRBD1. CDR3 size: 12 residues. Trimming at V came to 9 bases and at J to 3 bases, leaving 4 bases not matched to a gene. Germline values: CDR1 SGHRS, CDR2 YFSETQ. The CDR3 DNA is TGCGCCACCAAGGGACAGGGCTACGAGCAGTACTTC. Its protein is CATKGQGYEQYF. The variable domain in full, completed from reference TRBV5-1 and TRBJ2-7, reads KAGVTQTPRYLIKTRGQQVTLSCSPISGHRSVSWYQQTPGQGLQFLFEYFSETQRNKGNFPGRFSGRQFSNSRSEMNVSTLELGDSALYLCATKGQGYEQYFGPGTRLTVT.

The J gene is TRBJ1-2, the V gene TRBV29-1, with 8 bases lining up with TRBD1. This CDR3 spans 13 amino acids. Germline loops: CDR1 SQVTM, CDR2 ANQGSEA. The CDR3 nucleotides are TGCAGTGCCATCAAGGACAGGGTTAATGGCTACACCTTC. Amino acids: CSAIKDRVNGYTF.

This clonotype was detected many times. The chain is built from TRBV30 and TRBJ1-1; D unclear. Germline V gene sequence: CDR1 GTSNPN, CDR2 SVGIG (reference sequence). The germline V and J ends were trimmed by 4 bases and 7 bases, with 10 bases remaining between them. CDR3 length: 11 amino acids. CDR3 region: CAWNQAREAFF. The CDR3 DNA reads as TGTGCCTGGAACCAAGCCCGTGAAGCTTTCTTT.

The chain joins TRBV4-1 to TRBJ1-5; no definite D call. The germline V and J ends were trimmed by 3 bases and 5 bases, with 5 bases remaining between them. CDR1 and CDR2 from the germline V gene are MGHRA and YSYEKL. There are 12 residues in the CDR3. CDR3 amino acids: CASSHGDQPQHF. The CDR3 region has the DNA TGCGCCAGCAGCCATGGTGATCAGCCCCAGCATTTT.

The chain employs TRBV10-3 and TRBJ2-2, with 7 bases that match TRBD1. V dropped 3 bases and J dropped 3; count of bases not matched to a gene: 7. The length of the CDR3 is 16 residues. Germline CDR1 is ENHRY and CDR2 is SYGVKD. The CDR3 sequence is CAISEGSRGYTGELFF. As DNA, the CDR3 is TGTGCCATCAGTGAAGGAAGCAGGGGGTACACCGGGGAGCTGTTTTTT.

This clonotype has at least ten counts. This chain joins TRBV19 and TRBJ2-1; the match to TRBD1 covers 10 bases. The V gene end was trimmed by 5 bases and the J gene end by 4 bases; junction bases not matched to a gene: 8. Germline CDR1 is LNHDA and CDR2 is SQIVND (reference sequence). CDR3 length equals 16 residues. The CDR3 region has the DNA TGTGCCAGTAGTTCCCGACAGGGGGCGAGGTACAATGAGCAGTTCTTC. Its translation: CASSSRQGARYNEQFF.